The 21 T cell receptor beta chains below were found in one sample sequenced in a study of beta chain features in type 1 diabetes. Study-wide findings and caveats: Type 1 diabetes patients had moderately but significantly shorter TCRB CDR3s in all four CD4+ subsets.

Sequenced material consisted of expressed TCRB transcripts (all of the isolated RNA was reverse transcribed). TCRdb keeps only in-frame clones here, not all; method: immunoSEQ multiplex PCR. The table has 350,000 to 450,000 clones, about 12% seen once. Their antigen targets remain unknown. The sequenced sample consisted of naive CD4+ T cells from blood. All receptors come from a woman aged 18-30 years with type 1 diabetes.

This clone was observed a few times. This chain joins TRBV6-5 and TRBJ2-7, with TRBD2 matching over 7 bases. Germline V CDR1 and CDR2: MNHEY, SVGAGI. The CDR3 runs to 12 residues. J lost 3 bases, V lost 7 bases, and 3 bases had no gene match. The CDR3 protein is CASKAGDYEQYF. As DNA, the CDR3 is TGTGCCAGCAAGGCGGGAGACTACGAGCAGTACTTC.

The V gene is TRBV28, the J gene TRBJ1-5, with TRBD1 matching over 9 bases. Losses at the gene ends were 10 bases for V and 7 bases for J; bases not matched to a gene: 14. Germline CDR1 is MDHEN and CDR2 is SYDVKM. This CDR3 is built from 15 residues. CDR3 in DNA: TGTGCCACCCGCGGCAGGACAGGGGTAGGGCAGCCCCAGCATTTT. It translates to CATRGRTGVGQPQHF.

This clone has more than one count but fewer than ten. This chain links TRBV18 with TRBJ2-5; D is perhaps TRBD1 (5 bases). This CDR3 is 15 amino acids long. In germline, CDR1 is KGHSH, CDR2 LQKENI. The germline V and J ends were trimmed by 2 bases and 0 bases, with 10 bases remaining between them. The chain's CDR3 is CASSPFTGDQETQYF. CDR3 in DNA: TGTGCCAGCTCACCATTTACAGGAGACCAAGAGACCCAGTACTTC.

CDR3 DNA sequence: TGTGCCTGGAGTCTAGATCGCACAGATACGCAGTATTTT. It specifies CAWSLDRTDTQYF. The V and J genes are TRBV30 and TRBJ2-3; D uncertain. CDR1 is GTSNPN and CDR2 is SVGIG in the germline V gene (reference sequence). Trimming cost V 2 bases and J 1 base, with 7 bases left between them. The CDR3 runs to 13 residues. Using reference TRBV30 and TRBJ2-3 for the parts outside the CDR3, the full variable domain is SQTIHQWPATLVQPVGSPLSLECTVEGTSNPNLYWYRQAAGRGLQLLFYSVGIGQISSEVPQNLSASRPQDRQFILSSKKLLLSDSGFYLCAWSLDRTDTQYFGPGTRLTVL.

There are a few counts of this clone. This chain uses TRBV7-2 with TRBJ2-1; 10 positions match TRBD2. V was clipped by 4 bases and J by 9 bases; unmatched bases: 3. CDR3 length: 13 residues. Germline V gene sequence: CDR1 SGHTA, CDR2 FQGNSA. In DNA form, the CDR3 reads TGTGCCAGCAGCTCCCTAGCGGGAGTTGAGCAGTTCTTC. Amino acid sequence: CASSSLAGVEQFF.

V is TRBV5-4 and J is TRBJ1-2, with 11 bases matching TRBD1. V lost 4 bases to trimming and J lost 8 bases; unmatched junction nucleotides: 4. Germline V lookup: CDR1 SGHNT, CDR2 YYREEE (reference sequence). This CDR3 has 13 residues. DNA of the CDR3: TGTGCCAGCAGCGGTGGACAGGGGGCGGGCTACACCTTC. This codes for CASSGGQGAGYTF.

A few counts support this clone. The chain combines TRBV5-4 with TRBJ2-3; 11 bases are shared with TRBD2. This CDR3 spans 16 amino acids. Looked up from germline, CDR1 is SGHNT and CDR2 is YYREEE (reference sequence). Trimming cost V 4 bases and J 2 bases; bases outside gene matches: 6. This CDR3 reads CASSGGTSGFTDTQYF. The CDR3, as DNA: TGTGCCAGCAGCGGAGGGACTAGCGGCTTCACAGATACGCAGTATTTT.

The chain uses TRBV29-1 and TRBJ1-2; D is uncertain. The CDR3 totals 17 residues. Germline CDR1 and CDR2: SQVTM and ANQGSEA. The V gene lost 4 bases and the J gene lost 1 base, with 22 bases spanning the gap. CDR3 region: CSVVLRRDRHINYGYTF. DNA of the CDR3: TGCAGCGTTGTTTTGCGACGTGATCGACACATTAACTATGGCTACACCTTC.

Written as DNA, the CDR3 is TGCGCCAGCAGCCAAGATCGGAGGGATACGCAGTATTTT. It specifies CASSQDRRDTQYF. The rearrangement links TRBV4-3 to TRBJ2-3; perhaps TRBD2 as D (5 bases). The CDR3 consists of 13 residues. Germline lookup yields CDR1 LGHNA and CDR2 YSLEER. V gave up 0 bases and J gave up 6 bases, with 7 bases separating them.

This clone was observed a few times. The V call is TRBV2, the J call TRBJ2-2; TRBD2 might be the D (5 bases). Trimming shortened V by 4 bases and J by 5 bases, and 11 bases separated the two germline ends. Germline CDR1 and CDR2: SNHLY and FYNNEI. The CDR3 covers 14 residues. The CDR3 is CASSVRVLTGELFF. CDR3 in DNA: TGTGCCAGCAGTGTGAGGGTCTTGACCGGGGAGCTGTTTTTT.

V gene TRBV4-3 combines with J gene TRBJ2-1, with D perhaps TRBD1 (6 bases). The germline CDR1 and CDR2 sequences are LGHNA and YSLEER. The CDR3 sequence is 15 residues long. V lost 0 bases to trimming and J lost 2 bases, with 8 bases between them. The DNA for the CDR3 is TGCGCCAGCAGCCAAGATCCAGGGGCCTACAATGAGCAGTTCTTC. Its translation is CASSQDPGAYNEQFF.

V is TRBV29-1 and J is TRBJ2-7; D might be TRBD2 (6 bases). V was clipped by 3 bases and J by 1 base, with 16 bases between them. Looked up from germline, CDR1 is SQVTM and CDR2 is ANQGSEA. The CDR3 consists of 15 residues. The CDR3 DNA sequence: TGCAGCGTTGAGGTTACTGGGGGGAGGTCCTACGAGCAGTACTTC. This translates into CSVEVTGGRSYEQYF.

This chain links TRBV29-1 with TRBJ2-1; D is unresolved. V dropped 4 bases and J dropped 0 bases, with 7 bases sitting between them. The CDR3 has 13 residues. Germline V gene data show CDR1 as SQVTM and CDR2 as ANQGSEA. The CDR3 reads CSVVTSSYNEQFF. The CDR3 DNA is TGCAGCGTTGTAACGAGCTCCTACAATGAGCAGTTCTTC.

This clone was counted a few times. The chain employs TRBV30 and TRBJ1-4; 7 bases agree with TRBD1. CDR1 is GTSNPN, CDR2 SVGIG, per germline (reference sequence). The CDR3 is 13 amino acids. Germline trimming cut 0 bases from V and 8 bases from J; bases unmatched to any gene: 3. This CDR3 reads CAWSVRRGEKLFF. Written as DNA, the CDR3 is TGTGCCTGGAGTGTGCGCAGGGGGGAAAAACTGTTTTTT.

This chain connects TRBV5-1 to TRBJ2-2, with D possibly being TRBD1 (6 bases). Trimming took off 0 bases at V and 1 base at J, with 10 bases between the two ends. The CDR3 extends over 16 amino acids. Germline CDR1 reads SGHRS; CDR2 reads YFSETQ. CDR3: CASSLGQARNTGELFF. CDR3 DNA: TGCGCCAGCAGCTTGGGACAGGCCAGGAACACCGGGGAGCTGTTTTTT. The whole variable domain, remainder taken from reference TRBV5-1 and TRBJ2-2, is KAGVTQTPRYLIKTRGQQVTLSCSPISGHRSVSWYQQTPGQGLQFLFEYFSETQRNKGNFPGRFSGRQFSNSRSEMNVSTLELGDSALYLCASSLGQARNTGELFFGEGSRLTVL.

The V call is TRBV30, the J call TRBJ1-2; D remains ambiguous. Germline CDR1 and CDR2: GTSNPN and SVGIG (reference sequence). The CDR3 runs 13 residues. V dropped 4 bases and J dropped 0 bases, with 9 bases sitting between them. CDR3 bases: TGTGCCTGGACCCCAGAAGCTAACTATGGCTACACCTTC. This gives the protein CAWTPEANYGYTF.

The sample holds a few counts of this clone. CDR3 amino acids: CASSRGTGVIIQYF. The CDR3 region has the DNA TGTGCCAGCTCCCGCGGGACAGGGGTGATCATTCAGTACTTC. The chain joins TRBV18 to TRBJ2-4; TRBD1 agrees at 10 bases. CDR3 length: 14 amino acids. J was trimmed by 9 bases and V by 6 bases; bases with no gene match: 8. CDR1 is KGHSH, CDR2 LQKENI, per germline.

The table lists this clone with a few counts. This chain joins TRBV9 and TRBJ2-1; 9 bases fit TRBD1. CDR1 SGDLS and CDR2 YYNGEE come from the germline V gene. Germline trimming cut 2 bases from V and 8 bases from J; bases unmatched to any gene: 5. The CDR3 spans 14 residues. DNA of the CDR3: TGTGCCAGCAGCGTCTTGGGACAGGGCCATGAGCAGTTCTTC. Its protein product is CASSVLGQGHEQFF.

This chain connects TRBV28 to TRBJ2-1; TRBD2 matches at 7 bases. Germline V lookup: CDR1 MDHEN, CDR2 SYDVKM. V gave up 5 bases and J gave up 9 bases; unmatched junction bases: 7. The CDR3 is 13 residues long. CDR3 sequence: CASSTRPGGEQFF. The CDR3 DNA reads as TGTGCCAGCAGTACACGTCCGGGAGGTGAGCAGTTCTTC. Filled out from reference TRBV28 and TRBJ2-1, the complete variable domain reads DVKVTQSSRYLVKRTGEKVFLECVQDMDHENMFWYRQDPGLGLRLIYFSYDVKMKEKGDIPEGYSVSREKKERFSLILESASTNQTSMYLCASSTRPGGEQFFGPGTRLTVL.

This clone has just a few counts. This chain joins TRBV4-1 and TRBJ2-4; D is possibly TRBD1 (5 bases). V dropped 3 bases and J dropped 1 base, with 10 bases sitting between them. Germline loops: CDR1 MGHRA, CDR2 YSYEKL. The CDR3 is 15 amino acids. The CDR3 sequence: CASSQLGVAKNIQYF. The CDR3 DNA follows: TGCGCCAGCAGCCAGTTAGGGGTTGCCAAAAACATTCAGTACTTC.

The chain couples TRBV5-1 to TRBJ2-1; TRBD1 matches at 7 bases. Germline loops: CDR1 SGHRS, CDR2 YFSETQ. The CDR3 is 12 residues long. V was pared by 4 bases and J by 8 bases, with 3 bases of the junction left unmatched. The CDR3 bases are TGCGCCAGCAGCCCCGGACAGGATGAGCAGTTCTTC. Its translation is CASSPGQDEQFF.